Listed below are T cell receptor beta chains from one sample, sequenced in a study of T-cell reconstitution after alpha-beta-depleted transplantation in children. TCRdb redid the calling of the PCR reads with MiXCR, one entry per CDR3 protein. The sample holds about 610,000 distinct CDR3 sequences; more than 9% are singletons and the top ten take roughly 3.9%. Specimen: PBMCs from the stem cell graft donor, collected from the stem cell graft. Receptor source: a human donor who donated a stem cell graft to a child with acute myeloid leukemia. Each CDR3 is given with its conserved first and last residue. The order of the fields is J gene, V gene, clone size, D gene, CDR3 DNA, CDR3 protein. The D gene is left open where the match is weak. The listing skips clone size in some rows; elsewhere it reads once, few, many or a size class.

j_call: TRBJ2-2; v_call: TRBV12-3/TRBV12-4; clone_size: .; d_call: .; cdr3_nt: TGTGCCAGCAGTCCACAGACGCGGGGTGGGAACACCGGGGAGCTGTTTTTT; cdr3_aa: CASSPQTRGGNTGELFF
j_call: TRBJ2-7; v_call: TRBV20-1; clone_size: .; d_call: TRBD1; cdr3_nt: TGCAGTGCTAGAGAGGGGCAGGGGGACGAGCAGTACTTC; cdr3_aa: CSAREGQGDEQYF
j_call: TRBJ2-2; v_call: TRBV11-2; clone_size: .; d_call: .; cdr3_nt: TGTGCCAGCAGCTTAACCGGGAGTTCGAACACCGGGGAGCTGTTTTTT; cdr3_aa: CASSLTGSSNTGELFF
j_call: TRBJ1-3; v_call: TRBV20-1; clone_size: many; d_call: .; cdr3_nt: TGCAGTGCTAGAGATGGGGCATCTAGAAACACCATATATTTT; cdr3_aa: CSARDGASRNTIYF
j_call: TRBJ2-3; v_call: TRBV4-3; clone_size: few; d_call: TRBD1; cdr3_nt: TGCGCCAGCAGCCAAGCCCTCTGGACAGGGGTGGGCACAGATACGCAGTATTTT; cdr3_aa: CASSQALWTGVGTDTQYF
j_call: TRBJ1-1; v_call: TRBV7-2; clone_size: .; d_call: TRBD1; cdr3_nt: TGTGCCAGCAGCTACGGGACAGGACTAGGGAACACTGAAGCTTTCTTT; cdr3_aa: CASSYGTGLGNTEAFF
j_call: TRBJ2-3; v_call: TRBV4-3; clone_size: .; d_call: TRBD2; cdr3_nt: TGCGCCAGCAGCCAAGGGTTAGGAACTAGCGGTATCACAGATACGCAGTATTTT; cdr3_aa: CASSQGLGTSGITDTQYF
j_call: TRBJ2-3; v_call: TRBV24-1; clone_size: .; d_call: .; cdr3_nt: TGTGCCACCAGTGATTTGAAGGGGCTCACAGATACGCAGTATTTT; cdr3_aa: CATSDLKGLTDTQYF
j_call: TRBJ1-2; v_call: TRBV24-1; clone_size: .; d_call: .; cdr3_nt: TGTGCCACCAGTGACCGGGGACCGAACTATGGCTACACCTTC; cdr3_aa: CATSDRGPNYGYTF
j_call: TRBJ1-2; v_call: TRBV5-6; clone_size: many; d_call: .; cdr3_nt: TGTGCCAGCAGCTTGGTGGGGCGCTCTGGCTACACCTTC; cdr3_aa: CASSLVGRSGYTF
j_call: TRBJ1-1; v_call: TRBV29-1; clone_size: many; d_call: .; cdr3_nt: TGCAGCGTTCAAAGGCAACCGAACACTGAAGCTTTCTTT; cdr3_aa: CSVQRQPNTEAFF
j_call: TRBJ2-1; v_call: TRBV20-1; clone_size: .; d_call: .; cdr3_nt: TGCAGTGCCCTCCGGCAGGGGGGCAGGAATGAGCAGTTCTTC; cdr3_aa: CSALRQGGRNEQFF
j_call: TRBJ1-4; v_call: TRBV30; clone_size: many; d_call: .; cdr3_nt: TGTGCCTGGAGTCGAACCCGAACAGGGGAAAAACTGTTTTTT; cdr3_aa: CAWSRTRTGEKLFF
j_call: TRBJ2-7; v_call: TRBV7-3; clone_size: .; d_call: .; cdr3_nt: TGTGTCAGCAGCTTATCGGCGGGATACGAGCAGTACTTC; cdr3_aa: CVSSLSAGYEQYF
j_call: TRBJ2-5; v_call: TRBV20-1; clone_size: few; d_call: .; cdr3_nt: TGCAGTGCCACCACCGGGGCCTCCCCCGGGGAGACCCAGTACTTC; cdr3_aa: CSATTGASPGETQYF
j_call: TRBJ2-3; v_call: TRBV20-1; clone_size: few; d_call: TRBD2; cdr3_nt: TGCAGTGCTAGAACCGCTAGCGGGGACACAGATACGCAGTATTTT; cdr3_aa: CSARTASGDTDTQYF
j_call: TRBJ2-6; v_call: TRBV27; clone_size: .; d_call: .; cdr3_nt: TGTGTTACAGTGGGTTCTGGGGCCAACGTCCTGACTTTC; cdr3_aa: CVTVGSGANVLTF
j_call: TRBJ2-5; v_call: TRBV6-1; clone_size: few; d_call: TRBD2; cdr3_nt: TGTGCCAGCAGTCCTGGACTAGCGCCCTACCAAGAGACCCAGTACTTC; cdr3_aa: CASSPGLAPYQETQYF
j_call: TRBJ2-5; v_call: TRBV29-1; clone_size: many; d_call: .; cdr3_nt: TGCAGCGCTGGCCCCCGGGGGCCTTTAGAGACCCAGTACTTC; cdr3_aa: CSAGPRGPLETQYF
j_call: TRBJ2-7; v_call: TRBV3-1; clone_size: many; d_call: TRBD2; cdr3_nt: TGTGCCAGCAGCCCCATTTATAGCGGGAGAAACGAGCAGTACTTC; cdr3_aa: CASSPIYSGRNEQYF
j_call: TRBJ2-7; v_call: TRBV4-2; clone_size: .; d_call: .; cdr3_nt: TGTGCCAGCAGCCAAGATATAGGAGGGGACTCCTACGAGCAGTACTTC; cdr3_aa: CASSQDIGGDSYEQYF
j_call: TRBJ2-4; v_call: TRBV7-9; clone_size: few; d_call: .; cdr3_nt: TGTGCCAGCAGCTTAGGCTTCGGAGGGAGCCCAAACATTCAGTACTTC; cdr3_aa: CASSLGFGGSPNIQYF
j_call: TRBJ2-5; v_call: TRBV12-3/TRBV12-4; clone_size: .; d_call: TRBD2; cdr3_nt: TGTGCCAGCAGCCCCAAAGCGGGGCAAGAGACCCAGTACTTC; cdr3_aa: CASSPKAGQETQYF
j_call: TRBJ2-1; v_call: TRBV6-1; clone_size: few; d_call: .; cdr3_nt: TGTGCCAGCAGTGAAGCAATGGTGCTCTCCTACAATGAGCAGTTCTTC; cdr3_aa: CASSEAMVLSYNEQFF
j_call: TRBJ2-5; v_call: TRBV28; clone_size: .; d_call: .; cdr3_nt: TGTGCCAGCAAGGGGTCGAGCGGAGATCAAGAGACCCAGTACTTC; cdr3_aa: CASKGSSGDQETQYF
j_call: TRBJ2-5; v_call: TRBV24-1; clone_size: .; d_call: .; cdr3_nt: TGTGCCACCAGTGATGAGGGGTCCCTGGGGGGTCAGACCCAGTACTTC; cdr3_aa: CATSDEGSLGGQTQYF
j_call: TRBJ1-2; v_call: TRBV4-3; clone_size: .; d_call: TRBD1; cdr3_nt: TGCGCCAGCAGCCCTAAGACAGGGACTGGCTACACCTTC; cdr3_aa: CASSPKTGTGYTF
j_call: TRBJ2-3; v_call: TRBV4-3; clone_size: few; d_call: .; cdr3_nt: TGCGCCAGCAGCCTCCTACCGGGCTCAGATACGCAGTATTTT; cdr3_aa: CASSLLPGSDTQYF
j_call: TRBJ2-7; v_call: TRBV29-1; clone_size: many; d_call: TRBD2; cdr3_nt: TGCAGCGTGCTACTAGCGGGAACATCCGAGCAGTACTTC; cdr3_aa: CSVLLAGTSEQYF
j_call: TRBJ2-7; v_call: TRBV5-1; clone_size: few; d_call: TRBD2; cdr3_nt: TGCGCCAGCAGCTTAAGAGCGGGGGCCTACGAGCAGTACTTC; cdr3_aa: CASSLRAGAYEQYF
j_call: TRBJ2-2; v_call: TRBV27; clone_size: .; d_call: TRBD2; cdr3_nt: TGTGCCAGCAGCTCCACCCGCGGGAGTGAGAGGACCGGGGAGCTGTTTTTT; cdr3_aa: CASSSTRGSERTGELFF
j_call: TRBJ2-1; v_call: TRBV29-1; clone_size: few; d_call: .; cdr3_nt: TGCAGCGTGCCGGCGCGGGATAACAATGAGCAGTTCTTC; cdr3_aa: CSVPARDNNEQFF
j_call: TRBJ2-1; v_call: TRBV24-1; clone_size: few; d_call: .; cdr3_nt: TGTGCCACCAGTGATTTTTACAATGAGCAGTTCTTC; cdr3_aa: CATSDFYNEQFF
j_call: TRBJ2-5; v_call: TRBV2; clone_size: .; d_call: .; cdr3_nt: TGTGCCAGCAGTACTACCGAGACCCAGTACTTC; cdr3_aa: CASSTTETQYF
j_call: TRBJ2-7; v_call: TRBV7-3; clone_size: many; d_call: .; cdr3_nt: TGTGCCAGCAGCTTAAGCGGGACGAGCTCCTACGAGCAGTACTTC; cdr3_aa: CASSLSGTSSYEQYF
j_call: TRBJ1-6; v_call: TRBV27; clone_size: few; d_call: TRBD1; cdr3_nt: TGTGCCAGCAGCGGACAGGGCGCTAGCTCCTATAATTCACCCCTCCACTTT; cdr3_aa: CASSGQGASSYNSPLHF
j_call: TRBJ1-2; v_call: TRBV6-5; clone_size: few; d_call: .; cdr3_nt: TGTGCCAGCAGTCTTCGGGTGGTTGCTAACTATGGCTACACCTTC; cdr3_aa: CASSLRVVANYGYTF
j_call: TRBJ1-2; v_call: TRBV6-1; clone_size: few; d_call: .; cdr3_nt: TGTGCCAGCAGGGACAATAGGCACTATGGCTACACCTTC; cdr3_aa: CASRDNRHYGYTF
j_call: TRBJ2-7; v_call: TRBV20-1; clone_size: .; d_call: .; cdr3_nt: TGCAGTGCTAGGGGGGAGGCCTACGAGCAGTACTTC; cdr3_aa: CSARGEAYEQYF
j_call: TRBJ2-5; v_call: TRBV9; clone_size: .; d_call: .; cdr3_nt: TGTGCCAGCAGCACAGGAAACCAAGAGACCCAGTACTTC; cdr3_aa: CASSTGNQETQYF
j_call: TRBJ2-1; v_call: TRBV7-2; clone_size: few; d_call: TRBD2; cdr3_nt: TGTGCCAGCAGCTTAGAAGGCGGGAGGGTCGGTCATGAGCAGTTCTTC; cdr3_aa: CASSLEGGRVGHEQFF
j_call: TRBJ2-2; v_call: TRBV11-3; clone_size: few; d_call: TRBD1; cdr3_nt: TGTGCCAGCAGCTTAAATCAGGGGGCGGAAACCGGGGAGCTGTTTTTT; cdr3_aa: CASSLNQGAETGELFF
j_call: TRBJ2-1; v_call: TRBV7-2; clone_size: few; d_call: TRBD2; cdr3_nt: TGTGCCAGCAGCCGTGGGGGAGGGGTCTACAATGAGCAGTTCTTC; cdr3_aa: CASSRGGGVYNEQFF
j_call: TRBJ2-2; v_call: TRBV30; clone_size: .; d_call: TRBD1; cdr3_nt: TGTGCCTGGAAAGGGACAGGGTTGCCCGGGGAGCTGTTTTTT; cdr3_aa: CAWKGTGLPGELFF
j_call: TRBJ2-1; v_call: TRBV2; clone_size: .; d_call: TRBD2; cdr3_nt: TGTGCCAGCTGTCGACTGAATAGCGGGATGAGCTCCTACAATGAGCAGTTCTTC; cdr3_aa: CASCRLNSGMSSYNEQFF
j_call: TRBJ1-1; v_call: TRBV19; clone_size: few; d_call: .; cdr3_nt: TGTGCCAGTAGCTTCACTGAAGCTTTCTTT; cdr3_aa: CASSFTEAFF
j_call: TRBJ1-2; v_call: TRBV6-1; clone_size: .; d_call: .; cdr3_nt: TGTGCCAGCAGTGACAGGGCTGACTATGGCTACACCTTC; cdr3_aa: CASSDRADYGYTF
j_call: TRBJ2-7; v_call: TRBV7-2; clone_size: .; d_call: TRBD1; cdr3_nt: TGTGCCAGCAGCTTCTTTGGGACAGGGTCCTACGAGCAGTACTTC; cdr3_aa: CASSFFGTGSYEQYF
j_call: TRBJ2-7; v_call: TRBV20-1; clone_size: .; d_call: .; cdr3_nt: TGCAGTGCTAGGCTCCCGATTACCTACGAGCAGTACTTC; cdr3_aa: CSARLPITYEQYF